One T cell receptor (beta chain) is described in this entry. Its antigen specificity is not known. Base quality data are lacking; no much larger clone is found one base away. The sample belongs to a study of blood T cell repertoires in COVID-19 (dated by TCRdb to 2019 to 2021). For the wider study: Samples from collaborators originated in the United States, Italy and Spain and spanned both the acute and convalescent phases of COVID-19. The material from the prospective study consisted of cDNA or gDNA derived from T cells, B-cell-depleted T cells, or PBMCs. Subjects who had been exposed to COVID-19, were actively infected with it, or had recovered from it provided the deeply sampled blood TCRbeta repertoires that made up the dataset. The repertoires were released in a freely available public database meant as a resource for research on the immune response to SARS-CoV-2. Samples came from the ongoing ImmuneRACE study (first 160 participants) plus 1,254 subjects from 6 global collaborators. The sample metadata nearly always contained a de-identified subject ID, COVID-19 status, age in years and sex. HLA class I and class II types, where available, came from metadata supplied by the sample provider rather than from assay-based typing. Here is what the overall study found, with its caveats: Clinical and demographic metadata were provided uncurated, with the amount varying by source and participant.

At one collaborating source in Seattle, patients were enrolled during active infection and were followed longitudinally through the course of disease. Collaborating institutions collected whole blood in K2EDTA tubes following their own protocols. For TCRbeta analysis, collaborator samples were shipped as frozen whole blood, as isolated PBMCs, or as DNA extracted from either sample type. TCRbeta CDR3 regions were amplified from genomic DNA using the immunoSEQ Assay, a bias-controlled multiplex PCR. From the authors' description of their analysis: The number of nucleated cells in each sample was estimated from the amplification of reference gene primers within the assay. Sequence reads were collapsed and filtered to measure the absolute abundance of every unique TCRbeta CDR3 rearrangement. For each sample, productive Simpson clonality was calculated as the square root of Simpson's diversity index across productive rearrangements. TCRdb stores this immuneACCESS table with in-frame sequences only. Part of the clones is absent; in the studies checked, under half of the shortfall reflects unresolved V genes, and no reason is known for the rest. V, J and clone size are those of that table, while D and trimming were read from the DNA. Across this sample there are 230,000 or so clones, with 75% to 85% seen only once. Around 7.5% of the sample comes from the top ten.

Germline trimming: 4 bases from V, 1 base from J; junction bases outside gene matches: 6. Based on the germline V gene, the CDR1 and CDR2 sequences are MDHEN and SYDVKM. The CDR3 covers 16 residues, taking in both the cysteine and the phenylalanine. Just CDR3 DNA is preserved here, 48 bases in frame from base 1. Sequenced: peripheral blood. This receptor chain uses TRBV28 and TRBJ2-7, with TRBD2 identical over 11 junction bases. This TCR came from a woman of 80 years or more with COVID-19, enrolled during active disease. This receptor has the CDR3 CASSSPGTSGSYEQYF. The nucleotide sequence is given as TGTGCCAGCAGTTCCCCGGGGACTAGCGGATCCTACGAGCAGTACTTC.